This T cell receptor beta chain was recovered during a study of blood T cell repertoires in COVID-19 (dated by TCRdb to 2020 to 2022). With regard to the full study: Samples covering the acute and convalescent phases of COVID-19 were provided by collaborators in the United States, Italy and Spain. The material from the prospective study consisted of cDNA or gDNA derived from T cells, B-cell-depleted T cells, or PBMCs. Subjects who had been exposed to COVID-19, were actively infected with it, or had recovered from it provided the deeply sampled blood TCRbeta repertoires that made up the dataset. The repertoires were released in a freely available public database meant as a resource for research on the immune response to SARS-CoV-2. The samples were drawn from two sources: the first 160 participants of the ongoing ImmuneRACE study, and over 950 subjects contributed by 6 global collaborators. Sample metadata almost always included a de-identified subject ID, COVID-19 status, age in years and sex. HLA class I and class II types, where available, came from metadata supplied by the sample provider rather than from assay-based typing. The study at large found these results: Clinical and demographic metadata were provided uncurated, with the amount varying by source and participant.

TCRbeta CDR3 regions were amplified from genomic DNA using the immunoSEQ Assay, a bias-controlled multiplex PCR. The published analysis was carried out like this. Nucleated cell counts per sample were estimated from amplification of reference gene primers within the assay. Sequence reads were collapsed and filtered to measure the absolute abundance of every unique TCRbeta CDR3 rearrangement. For each sample, productive Simpson clonality was calculated as the square root of Simpson's diversity index across productive rearrangements. What TCRdb holds here is the immuneACCESS table cut down to in-frame rearrangements. Part of the clones is not present; checked against another copy, under half of the missing clones reflect an unresolved V gene, and the others are unexplained. V and J calls and clone size are as listed in that table; D and trimming were resolved from the DNA. This sample gives about 150,000 clones in total; 80% to 85% of them show up just once. The biggest ten clones account for 5% to 7% of the sample.

In the prospective study, participants were about 18 to 100 years old, resided in about 25 geographic areas of the United States, and were enrolled through a virtual design. In the prospective study, cohorts were assigned on the basis of participant-reported clinical history obtained from a screening survey and a study questionnaire. A participant counted as exposed if, within 2 weeks of entering the study, that participant had been in contact with someone who had a PCR-confirmed or clinician-diagnosed COVID-19 case. Mobile phlebotomists in the prospective study collected whole blood, serum and a nasopharyngeal or oropharyngeal swab from every participant. Participants in the prospective study had the option to provide additional blood draws and questionnaires over a roughly two-month period. Before DNA extraction, blood samples from the prospective study were shipped at room temperature or frozen.

About this clone itself: This clone's antigen is unknown. Base qualities are not recorded, but no much larger clone differs from it by a single base.

Sample: PBMCs or T cells enriched from blood (not recorded which). This TCR was sampled from a woman between 50 and 59 years old who had been exposed to COVID-19.

The CDR3 amino acid sequence is: CASGRGDTQYF. The base sequence is TGTGCCAGCGGTCGGGGGGATACGCAGTATTTT. The receptor chain draws on TRBV7-3 and TRBJ2-3; D gene: possibly TRBD2, on 6 matching bases. From cysteine to phenylalanine, the CDR3 is 11 amino acids long. Here the CDR3 DNA is all that survives: 33 bases in frame from base 1. As encoded in the germline V gene, CDR1 is SGHTA while CDR2 is FQGTGA. V loses 8 bases, J loses 6 bases, and the germline ends lie 9 bases apart.